The TCR beta chain under discussion was sequenced for a study of shared clonotypes between healthy human individuals. At the level of the study: The study used three CD4 naive, three CD4 memory, two CD8 naive and one CD8 memory plate per donor. Findings and limits, study-wide: Among non-shared clonotypes, generation probabilities were lower than among those shared by all four donors. Clonotype sharing across a few donors was observed for 5% to 6.5% of naive CD4 clonotypes.

Produced via immunoSEQ multiplex PCR; TCRdb's table is partial and in-frame only. The table includes about 1.1 million clones, about 80% detected once. This clone was detected once. The antigen remains unidentified. The sequenced sample consisted of memory CD4+ T cells from PBMCs. As for subset: CD45RA-negative fraction. The clonotype was recovered from a young man in good health. Some clones in this sample may be carry-over from other donors' samples.

CDR3 bases: TGTGCCAGCAGCTTAGAGGTAGCGGGCGTCGCCATCCAGTACTTC. Amino acid sequence: CASSLEVAGVAIQYF. The gene calls are TRBV7-2 and TRBJ2-4; 7 bases match TRBD2. The CDR3 totals 15 residues. V was pared by 1 base and J by 13 bases, with 13 bases of the junction left unmatched. Looked up from germline, CDR1 is SGHTA and CDR2 is FQGNSA.